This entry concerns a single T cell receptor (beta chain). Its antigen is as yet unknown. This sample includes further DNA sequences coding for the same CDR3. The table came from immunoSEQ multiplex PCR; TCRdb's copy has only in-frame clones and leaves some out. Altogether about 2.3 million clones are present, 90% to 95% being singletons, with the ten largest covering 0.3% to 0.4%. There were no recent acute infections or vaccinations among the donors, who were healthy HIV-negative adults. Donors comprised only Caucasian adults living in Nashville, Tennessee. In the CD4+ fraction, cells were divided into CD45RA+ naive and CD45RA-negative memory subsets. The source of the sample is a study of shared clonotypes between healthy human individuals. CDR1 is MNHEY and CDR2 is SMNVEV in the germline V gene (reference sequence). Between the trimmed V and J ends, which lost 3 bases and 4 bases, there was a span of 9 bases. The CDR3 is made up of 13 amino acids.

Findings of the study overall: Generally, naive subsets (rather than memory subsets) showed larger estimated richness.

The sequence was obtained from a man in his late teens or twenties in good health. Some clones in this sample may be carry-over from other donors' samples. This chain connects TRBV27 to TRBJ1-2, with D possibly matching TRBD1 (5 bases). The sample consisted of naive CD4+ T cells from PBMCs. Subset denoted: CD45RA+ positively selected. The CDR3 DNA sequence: TGTGCCAGCAGTTTGGGGAGGGGCTATGGCTACACCTTC. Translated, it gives CASSLGRGYGYTF.